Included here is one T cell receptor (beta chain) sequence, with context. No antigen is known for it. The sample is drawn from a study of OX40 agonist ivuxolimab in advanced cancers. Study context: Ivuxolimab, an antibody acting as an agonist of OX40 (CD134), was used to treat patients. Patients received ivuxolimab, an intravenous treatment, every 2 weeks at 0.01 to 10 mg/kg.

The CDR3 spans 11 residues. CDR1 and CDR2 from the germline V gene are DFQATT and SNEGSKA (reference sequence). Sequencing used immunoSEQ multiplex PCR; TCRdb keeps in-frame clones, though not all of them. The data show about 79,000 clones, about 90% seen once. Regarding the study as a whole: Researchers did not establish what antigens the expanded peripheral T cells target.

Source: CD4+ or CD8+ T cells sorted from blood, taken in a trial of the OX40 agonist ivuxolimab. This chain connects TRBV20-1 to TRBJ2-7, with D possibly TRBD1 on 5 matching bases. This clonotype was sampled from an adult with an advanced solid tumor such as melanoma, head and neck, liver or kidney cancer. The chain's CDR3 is CSWQGGYEQYF. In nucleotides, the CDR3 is TGCAGCTGGCAGGGTGGCTACGAGCAGTACTTC.